These 29 T cell receptor beta chains were sequenced from one sample in a study of CD8+CD57+ T cells in acquired aplastic anemia. Sequencing involved patients with CD8+CD57+ cell expansion previously shown by flow cytometry. According to the study, genomic DNA was the template for TCR beta VDJ and CDR3 profiling. TCRdb reanalysed the reads using MiXCR and keeps one entry per CDR3 protein. This repertoire shows 150,000 or so distinct CDR3 sequences, less than 60% found once; its top ten account for roughly 1.2%. Specimen: sorted CD4+, CD8+, or CD8+CD57+ T cells (not recorded which) from PBMCs. Receptors were obtained from a human donor with aplastic anemia.

Remarks on this clonotype: Just one base apart from a much larger clone, this may be a read error. The chain employs TRBV6-1 and TRBJ1-1; 9 bases are shared with TRBD1. The CDR3 is made up of 13 amino acids. Germline trimming cut 8 bases from V and 3 bases from J; bases unmatched to any gene: 4. Looked up from germline, CDR1 is MNHNS and CDR2 is SASEGT. Written as DNA, the CDR3 is TGTGCCAGCGTGGACAGGGGAGACACTGAAGCTTTCTTT. Its protein is CASVDRGDTEAFF.

This clonotype has a count of ten or more. The V and J genes are TRBV15 and TRBJ1-2; D not certain. The CDR3 has 14 residues. Trimming removed 0 bases from V and 8 bases from J, with 13 bases in between. Germline-derived CDR1 and CDR2 are LNHNV and YYDKDF (reference sequence). The DNA of the CDR3 is TGTGCCACCAGCAGAGATATTACAGCCACCGGCTACACCTTC. The encoded protein is CATSRDITATGYTF.

The chain employs TRBV19 and TRBJ1-2; weak D call: TRBD1 (5 bases). CDR3 size: 15 residues. Deletions cut 10 bases from V and 5 bases from J, with 23 bases between. Germline lookup yields CDR1 LNHDA and CDR2 SQIVND (reference sequence). The CDR3 spells CATKDRGVWKYGYTF. CDR3 bases: TGTGCCACCAAGGACCGGGGGGTCTGGAAGTATGGCTACACCTTC.

On this clonotype: At one end, the junction sequence differs from germline, possibly due to a read error. The chain is built from TRBV2 and TRBJ2-7; 11 positions agree with TRBD2. This CDR3 spans 15 amino acids. Germline values: CDR1 SNHLY, CDR2 FYNNEI. In nucleotides, the CDR3 is TGTGCCACCAGTGACACCACCGGGACTAGCGGCGAGCAGTACTTC. It codes for CATSDTTGTSGEQYF. The full variable domain, with the rest looked up from reference TRBV2 and TRBJ2-7, is EPEVTQTPSHQVTQMGQEVILRCVPISNHLYFYWYRQILGQKVEFLVSFYNNEISEKSEIFDDQFSVERPDGSNFTLKIRSTKLEDSAMYFCATSDTTGTSGEQYFGPGTRLTVT.

V gene TRBV19 combines with J gene TRBJ2-7; the D call may be TRBD1 or TRBD2 (5 bases each). The CDR3 has 16 amino acids. The V gene lost 3 bases and the J gene lost 3 bases, with 18 bases spanning the gap. Germline V gene lookup returns CDR1 LNHDA and CDR2 SQIVND (reference sequence). The CDR3 sequence: CASSIRADRGDYEQYF. DNA for the CDR3: TGTGCCAGTAGTATCAGGGCAGATCGAGGGGACTACGAGCAGTACTTC.

For the CDR3, the DNA is TGTGCCAGTAGTATAGCCGCGGGACTCATCTACAATGAGCAGTTCTTC. Its translation: CASSIAAGLIYNEQFF. The chain is built from TRBV19 and TRBJ2-1; D is possibly TRBD2 (6 bases). Trimming cost V 1 base and J 3 bases, with 13 bases left between them. Germline CDR1 is LNHDA and CDR2 is SQIVND (reference sequence). CDR3 length equals 16 residues.

This clonotype occurred many times. The DNA for the CDR3 is TGCGCCAGCAGCCTCGAGCCTCCGGGGGGGCCGACAATTGAGCAGTTCTTC. It encodes CASSLEPPGGPTIEQFF. V is TRBV4-1 and J is TRBJ2-1, with TRBD2 identical over 8 bases. This CDR3 comprises 17 residues. Germline V CDR1 and CDR2: MGHRA, YSYEKL. V lost 4 bases and J lost 9; bases outside the gene matches: 17.

With regard to this clonotype: A read error may be the cause here, since a much bigger clone is one base away. The chain uses TRBV19 and TRBJ2-1, with D perhaps matching TRBD1 (6 bases). Germline V gives CDR1 LNHDA, CDR2 SQIVND (reference sequence). This CDR3 region has 17 residues. This CDR3 reads CASTRGIGRDPYNDQFF. CDR3 sequence (DNA): TGTGCCAGTACAAGGGGGATAGGCAGGGACCCCTACAATGACCAGTTCTTC.

In this sample, this clonotype turned up many times. V usage is TRBV29-1 and J usage is TRBJ2-2; D not certain. CDR3 length: 13 residues. Germline CDR1 is SQVTM and CDR2 is ANQGSEA. V gave up 6 bases and J gave up 4 bases, with 12 bases separating them. The CDR3, as DNA: TGCAGCGTCGAGAGTCACATCACCGGGGAGCTGTTTTTT. Protein: CSVESHITGELFF.

This clonotype was counted ten times or more. The chain uses TRBV19 and TRBJ1-1; D not resolved. Trimming took off 3 bases at V and 4 bases at J, with 12 bases between the two ends. This CDR3 comprises 14 residues. Germline V lookup: CDR1 LNHDA, CDR2 SQIVND (reference sequence). The CDR3 nucleotides read TGTGCCAGTAGTATCTGGGCTCTCGGCACTGAAGCTTTCTTT. It codes for CASSIWALGTEAFF.

About this clonotype: A read error may be the cause here, since a much bigger clone is one base away. This sequence joins TRBV7-6 and TRBJ2-1, with 9 bases lining up with TRBD1. This CDR3 is 17 amino acids long. CDR1 and CDR2 (germline): SGHVS, FNYEAQ. Here the CDR3 DNA reads TGTGCCAGCAGCTTAACTACAGGGGGCAAAAGCTACAATGGGCAGTTCTTC. Translating gives CASSLTTGGKSYNGQFF. The variable domain in full, completed from reference TRBV7-6 and TRBJ2-1, reads GAGVSQSPRYKVTKRGQDVALRCDPISGHVSLYWYRQALGQGPEFLTYFNYEAQQDKSGLPNDRFSAERPEGSISTLTIQRTEQRDSAMYRCASSLTTGGKSYNGQFFGPGTRLTVL.

V usage is TRBV14 and J usage is TRBJ1-2; 7 bases fit TRBD1. The CDR3 is 13 residues long. Trimming at V came to 4 bases and at J to 4 bases, leaving 3 bases not matched to a gene. CDR1 and CDR2 (germline): SGHDN, FVKESK. For the CDR3, the DNA is TGTGCCAGCAGCCCGGACAGGCCCTATGGCTACACCTTC. Protein product: CASSPDRPYGYTF.

The chain recombines TRBV15 with TRBJ1-5; D might be TRBD1 (6 bases). Germline V gene data show CDR1 as LNHNV and CDR2 as YYDKDF (reference sequence). Deletions cut 5 bases from V and 2 bases from J, with 16 bases between. The length of the CDR3 is 16 residues. The CDR3 DNA sequence: TGTGCCACCAGCGGGTACAGGGAGGTAGGCAATCAGCCCCAGCATTTT. Amino acids: CATSGYREVGNQPQHF.

This clonotype was found many times. The chain recombines TRBV20-1 with TRBJ2-4; 10 bases match TRBD2. Germline-derived CDR1 and CDR2 are DFQATT and SNEGSKA (reference sequence). V shed 6 bases and J 4 bases; nucleotides not matched to a gene: 9. CDR3 length equals 15 residues. In DNA form, the CDR3 reads TGCAGTGCCACGGTAGCGGGGGGTGATAAAAACATTCAGTACTTC. It is translated as CSATVAGGDKNIQYF.

The gene calls are TRBV7-2 and TRBJ2-7, with a tentative D call TRBD1 (5 bases). CDR1 and CDR2 from the germline V gene are SGHTA and FQGNSA. The CDR3 runs 13 residues. Deletions cut 3 bases from V and 3 bases from J, with 9 bases between. This CDR3 is CASSLTAYYEQYF. In nucleotides, the CDR3 is TGTGCCAGCAGCTTGACAGCCTACTACGAGCAGTACTTC.

Many counts were recorded for this clonotype. This chain links TRBV7-8 with TRBJ2-7; TRBD2 aligns across 10 bases. The CDR3 is 16 amino acids. With V trimmed by 5 bases and J by 4 bases, 11 bases remained unmatched. The V gene's germline CDR1 is SGHVS and CDR2 FQNEAQ. The CDR3 is CASSIISGGAAYEQYF. CDR3 in DNA: TGTGCCAGCAGCATCATAAGCGGGGGGGCCGCGTACGAGCAGTACTTC.

V is TRBV7-2 and J is TRBJ2-7; D possibly corresponds to TRBD1 (6 bases). The CDR3 sequence is 14 residues long. The germline gives CDR1 SGHTA, CDR2 FQGNSA. With 4 bases removed from V and 6 bases from J, the gap between germline ends came to 16 bases. CDR3 coding DNA: TGTGCCAGCAGCTCCCACCCGACAGGTTTCGAGCAGTACTTC. Protein product: CASSSHPTGFEQYF. Full variable domain (rest looked up from reference TRBV7-2 and TRBJ2-7): GAGVSQSPSNKVTEKGKDVELRCDPISGHTALYWYRQSLGQGLEFLIYFQGNSAPDKSGLPSDRFSAERTGGSVSTLTIQRTQQEDSAVYLCASSSHPTGFEQYFGPGTRLTVT.

This clonotype occurred many times. The chain employs TRBV4-1 and TRBJ2-7; no clear D gene. This CDR3 contains 16 residues. Trimming removed 0 bases from V and 5 bases from J, with 17 bases in between. CDR1 and CDR2 from the germline V gene are MGHRA and YSYEKL. CDR3 nucleotides: TGCGCCAGCAGCCAAGACTCAGCAAAAGGAGCCCACGAGCAGTACTTC. Translating it yields CASSQDSAKGAHEQYF.

This clonotype was recorded at least ten times. The chain uses TRBV6-1 and TRBJ1-5; a weak D match, TRBD1 (6 bases). Per germline, CDR1 MNHNS and CDR2 SASEGT. The V end was cut by 6 bases, the J end by 0 bases, with 9 bases between. The CDR3 contains 14 residues. The CDR3, as DNA: TGTGCCAGCAGGACACAGGGTAGCAATCAGCCCCAGCATTTT. The encoded protein is CASRTQGSNQPQHF.

This sequence joins TRBV20-1 and TRBJ1-5, with TRBD1 as a possible D gene (6 bases). CDR3 size: 14 residues. V was shortened by 5 bases and J by 1 base, with 12 bases between the two germline ends. Germline V gene sequence: CDR1 DFQATT, CDR2 SNEGSKA (reference sequence). As DNA, the CDR3 is TGCAGTGCTTTCAGGGGTGGAAGCAATCAGCCCCAGCATTTT. Translation gives CSAFRGGSNQPQHF.

This clonotype appeared many times. The chain joins TRBV12-3 or TRBV12-4 to TRBJ2-3; D not resolved. This CDR3 region has 14 residues. Deletions cut 6 bases from V and 1 base from J, with 11 bases between. CDR3 protein: CASSQRTGTDTQYF. Here the CDR3 DNA reads TGTGCCAGCAGCCAACGCACCGGCACAGATACGCAGTATTTT.

This clonotype was counted once. The rearrangement links TRBV24-1 to TRBJ1-2; D is uncertain. This CDR3 has 14 amino acids. Between the trimmed V and J ends, which lost 2 bases and 8 bases, there was a span of 14 bases. CDR1 is KGHDR, CDR2 SFDVKD, per germline. The DNA for the CDR3 is TGTGCCACCAGTGATTCTAGAGGGTACGGAGGCTACACCTTC. Its translation is CATSDSRGYGGYTF.

This chain links TRBV20-1 with TRBJ2-1; 9 bases are shared with TRBD2. Germline CDR1 reads DFQATT; CDR2 reads SNEGSKA (reference sequence). Trimming at V came to 3 bases and at J to 7 bases, leaving 10 bases not matched to a gene. This CDR3 has 15 residues. CDR3 in amino acids: CSARRGGRGLNEQFF. The CDR3 region has the DNA TGCAGTGCTAGGCGGGGGGGTCGTGGGCTGAATGAGCAGTTCTTC.

The rearrangement joins TRBV5-6 to TRBJ1-1, with TRBD1 identical over 7 bases. This CDR3 has 15 residues. Trimming cost V 4 bases and J 4 bases; bases outside gene matches: 10. Germline loops: CDR1 SGHDT, CDR2 YYEEEE. In DNA form, the CDR3 reads TGTGCCAGCAGCGGATCAACAGGGGTGGTCACTGAAGCTTTCTTT. Amino acids: CASSGSTGVVTEAFF.

This clonotype showed up just a few times. The chain links TRBV2 to TRBJ1-5; D not certain. CDR1 SNHLY and CDR2 FYNNEI come from the germline V gene. The CDR3 contains 14 residues. The V end lost 4 bases, the J end lost 6 bases, and 13 bases lay between the germline ends. The CDR3 DNA reads TGTGCCAGCAGTGCCTTGAGTGGGGTTCAGCCCCAGCATTTT. Its protein is CASSALSGVQPQHF.

This clonotype has only one observation. The V gene is TRBV7-2, the J gene TRBJ1-5; 7 bases are shared with TRBD1. There are 15 residues in the CDR3. J was trimmed by 1 base and V by 5 bases; bases with no gene match: 5. The germline V gene has CDR1 SGHTA and CDR2 FQGNSA. As DNA, the CDR3 is TGTGCCAGCAGCCTAATGACAGGGAGCAATCAGCCCCAGCATTTT. It yields the protein CASSLMTGSNQPQHF.

The chain recombines TRBV10-2 with TRBJ2-7; 9 positions agree with TRBD2. With V trimmed by 10 bases and J by 5 bases, 12 bases remained unmatched. CDR1 and CDR2 from the germline V gene are WSHSY and SAAADI. The CDR3 has 14 amino acids. The CDR3 region has the DNA TGCGCCACCCGATCCGGGACTAGCATCGACGAGCAGTACTTC. It translates to CATRSGTSIDEQYF.

The chain is built from TRBV24-1 and TRBJ2-1; D not certain. V lost 6 bases and J 10 bases, leaving 9 bases between the germline ends. This CDR3 comprises 11 residues. Per germline, CDR1 KGHDR and CDR2 SFDVKD. For the CDR3, the DNA is TGTGCCACCAGTTTATCAGGAGAGCAGTTCTTC. Translated: CATSLSGEQFF.

This clonotype was observed many times. The chain employs TRBV5-1 and TRBJ1-1, with TRBD1 matching 8 bases. V lost 4 bases and J lost 11; bases outside the gene matches: 13. This CDR3 contains 14 residues. CDR1 is SGHRS, CDR2 YFSETQ, per germline. This CDR3 reads CASSPGGQDARAFF. The CDR3 region has the DNA TGCGCCAGCAGCCCAGGGGGACAGGATGCGCGTGCTTTCTTT.